This paragraph covers one T cell receptor beta chain sequence. In its sample, this clonotype was seen many times. It lacks a known antigen. No much larger clone exists at a distance of one base, and base qualities are not known. The entry originates in a study of early T cells in non-severe SARS-CoV-2 infection (dated by TCRdb to about 2021). Background on the whole study: Bulk RNA from unsorted whole blood was used for TCR sequencing, so alpha and beta chains could not be paired.

Trimming removed 0 bases from V and 12 bases from J, leaving 24 bases between the germline ends. CDR1 and CDR2 are read off the germline V gene (reference sequence) as LGHDT and YNNKEL. CDR3 length: 17 amino acids, cysteine to phenylalanine. Only CDR3 DNA remains: 51 bases, in frame from the first base. The study was a case-control design nested within a healthcare worker cohort in London, UK, with weekly nasopharyngeal swab PCR tests and blood sampling. Between 23 and 31 March 2020, the week of the UK lockdown, healthcare workers were enrolled and then followed up weekly for as long as 16 weeks. Paper-wide results and their limitations: VDJdb matching was skewed toward anti-spike CD8 responses and likely underestimated virus-specific expansions, missing private and CD4 specificities.

The protocol used for the library was 5' RACE. The data were produced on a NextSeq 500. To correct for sequencing error and PCR bias, the TCR library protocol tagged individual cDNA molecules with unique molecular identifiers. Both TCR alpha and beta chains were sequenced, and tight co-correlation was observed between alpha and beta sequence abundances in each sample. As for the original processing: Decombinator V4 was used to annotate the V gene, J gene and CDR3 of the TCR sequences. Expanded TCRs were defined as changing significantly between any two time points under a Poisson model with p below 0.0001. TCR abundances were normalised to the total number of TCRs sequenced per sample and expressed as counts per million. TRAV1-2 paired with TRAJ12, TRAJ20 or TRAJ33 defined MAIT TCRs, while TRAV10 paired with TRAJ18 defined iNKT TCRs. VDJdb, accessed 1 November 2021, was searched for CMV, EBV and SARS-CoV-2 annotated TCRs, with TCRs annotated for multiple antigens excluded. Clones were called with MiXCR by TCRdb after fastp trimmed the public reads at Q25, and only in-frame beta chains were retained. Identical CDR3 proteins give one entry, which carries the most common genes and DNA. TCRdb's processing, not the study's, gives the V and J calls here. For this sample the table gives 20,000 to 25,000 distinct CDR3 sequences, of which approximately 5.7% were detected only once. The ten largest clones take up about 14% of the sample.

The rearrangement joined TRBV3-1 to TRBJ2-4; the D element could tentatively be TRBD1 or TRBD2, as 5 bases agree for each. The sequenced sample was whole blood, obtained at baseline. This clonotype originated in an adult who was a healthcare worker with PCR-confirmed SARS-CoV-2 infection or an uninfected control (not recorded which). The nucleotide sequence is given as TGTGCCAGCAGCCAAGAGTGGGGCGGAGTGTCGGGATCCCGTCAGTACTTC. Its protein is CASSQEWGGVSGSRQYF. The CDR3 plus the reference TRBV3-1 and TRBJ2-4 genes for the other parts give the full variable domain: DTAVSQTPKYLVTQMGNDKSIKCEQNLGHDTMYWYKQDSKKFLKIMFSYNNKELIINETVPNRFSPKSPDKAHLNLHINSLELGDSAVYFCASSQEWGGVSGSRQYFGAGTRLSVL.